A selection of T cell receptor beta chains follows, all from one sample in a study of beta chain features in type 1 diabetes. Sequencing was performed with immunoSEQ multiplex PCR; in TCRdb, only in-frame clones are kept and a portion is missing. The sample lists 400,000 to 550,000 clones, about an eighth seen once, with approximately 0.05% in the top ten. The sample taken for sequencing was naive CD4+ T cells from blood. The receptors originated from a woman aged 18 to 35 in good health. Each CDR3 is given with its conserved first and last residue. The D gene is left open where the match is weak. Only part of the rows carry a size: once, few, many, or a class if the clone is expanded.

D	V	J	size	DNA	CDR3
.	TRBV9	TRBJ2-6	.	TGTGCCAGCAGCCCACCCCCGGGGAAGGGATGGGCTGGGGCCAACGTCCTGACTTTC	CASSPPPGKGWAGANVLTF
.	TRBV7-9	TRBJ2-3	.	TGTGCCAGCAGCCCCCGGGCGACAGATACGCAGTATTTT	CASSPRATDTQYF
.	TRBV29-1	TRBJ1-2	.	TGCAGCGCTGCATACGGCGGCTATGGCTACACCTTC	CSAAYGGYGYTF
.	TRBV7-9	TRBJ1-3	.	TGTGCCAGCAGCCAGTCTGGAAACACCATATATTTT	CASSQSGNTIYF
.	TRBV23-1	TRBJ1-3	few	TGCGCCAGAGGGGTGTCTGGAAACACCATATATTTT	CARGVSGNTIYF
.	TRBV7-9	TRBJ1-1	few	TGTGCCAGCAGCTTAATCGTTAATCGGGTGATGAACACTGAAGCTTTCTTT	CASSLIVNRVMNTEAFF
.	TRBV14	TRBJ2-3	few	TGTGCCAGCAGCCAAGATCTAGGCCAGGCGCAGTATTTT	CASSQDLGQAQYF
.	TRBV28	TRBJ2-3	.	TGTGCCAGCAGTCTTACTAGTCGCACAGATACGCAGTATTTT	CASSLTSRTDTQYF
TRBD2	TRBV7-2	TRBJ2-4	few	TGTGCCAGCAGCTCCAGCGGGGTTGCCAAAAACATTCAGTACTTC	CASSSSGVAKNIQYF
.	TRBV15	TRBJ1-6	.	TGTGCCACCAGCAGAGATACGAGGAATTCACCCCTCCACTTT	CATSRDTRNSPLHF
.	TRBV20-1	TRBJ1-1	few	TGCAGTGCTAGAGATACTGCATCGGGTTTCTTT	CSARDTASGFF
.	TRBV7-2	TRBJ1-1	.	TGTGCCAGCAGCTTAGCCCCGGGAGCTAATTCCCCGTGGGCTTTCTTT	CASSLAPGANSPWAFF
.	TRBV18	TRBJ2-7	.	TGTGCCAGCTCACCACCTTCACAGCCCTACGAGCAGTACTTC	CASSPPSQPYEQYF
TRBD1	TRBV29-1	TRBJ2-1	.	TGCAGCGTTGCTCTCCCCGGGACAGGGGACTACAATGAGCAGTTCTTC	CSVALPGTGDYNEQFF
.	TRBV5-4	TRBJ2-3	few	TGTGCCAGCAGCCCAGCTCGGGCAGATACGCAGTATTTT	CASSPARADTQYF
.	TRBV7-3	TRBJ2-1	.	TGTGCCAGCAGCTTAGCTGCCGGGTACTCCTACAATGAGCAGTTCTTC	CASSLAAGYSYNEQFF
.	TRBV7-6	TRBJ2-1	few	TGTGCCAGCAGCTTAGGTCGAGTTCGGGGAAAATACAATGAGCAGTTCTTC	CASSLGRVRGKYNEQFF
TRBD2	TRBV15	TRBJ2-3	few	TGTGCCACCAGCAGTCCATGGACTAGCGGGTTTACAGATACGCAGTATTTT	CATSSPWTSGFTDTQYF
TRBD2	TRBV13	TRBJ2-5	many	TGTGCCAGCAGCTTCCGAAGCGGGAGGGTGGAGACCCAGTACTTC	CASSFRSGRVETQYF
.	TRBV25-1	TRBJ1-4	.	TGTGCCAGCAGGACCGGAGCAACTAATGAAAAACTGTTTTTT	CASRTGATNEKLFF
.	TRBV18	TRBJ2-3	few	TGTGCCAGCTCACCCCCTAGCACAGATACGCAGTATTTT	CASSPPSTDTQYF
TRBD1	TRBV29-1	TRBJ2-3	few	TGCAGCGTTTCCGGGGGAAGGACAGGGCCCACAGATACGCAGTATTTT	CSVSGGRTGPTDTQYF
.	TRBV5-6	TRBJ1-1	.	TGTGCCAGCAGCTTCAGTGGGCGGGGGGACACTGAAGCTTTCTTT	CASSFSGRGDTEAFF
.	TRBV29-1	TRBJ2-7	.	TGCAGCGTTGGCCAGGGGGGTTTCGAGCAGTACTTC	CSVGQGGFEQYF
TRBD2	TRBV9	TRBJ2-1	few	TGTGCCAGCAGCGTAGGCCGACTAGCGGGGTCGAATGAGCAGTTCTTC	CASSVGRLAGSNEQFF
.	TRBV29-1	TRBJ2-3	few	TGCAGCCCTCCGGACCTCCCAGATACGCAGTATTTT	CSPPDLPDTQYF
TRBD1	TRBV9	TRBJ2-5	.	TGTGCCAGCAGCGTAGGAGGAGGGACAGGCGAGACCCAGTACTTC	CASSVGGGTGETQYF
TRBD1	TRBV7-2	TRBJ1-2	.	TGTGCCAGCAGCCAACAGGGGAACTATGGCTACACCTTC	CASSQQGNYGYTF
.	TRBV7-9	TRBJ2-3	.	TGTGCCAGCAGTTTGGGGAAAGGGCGCACAGATACGCAGTATTTT	CASSLGKGRTDTQYF
.	TRBV7-3	TRBJ2-1	few	TGTGCCAGCAGCTTAACTGGGGGGAACAATGAGCAGTTCTTC	CASSLTGGNNEQFF
TRBD1	TRBV25-1	TRBJ1-2	.	TGTGCCAGCAGTGAAGGATATAGGGACAGAGATAACTATGGCTACACCTTC	CASSEGYRDRDNYGYTF
TRBD1	TRBV7-2	TRBJ2-5	few	TGTGCCAGCAGCGGGGACAGGGGATTGGAGACCCAGTACTTC	CASSGDRGLETQYF
.	TRBV9	TRBJ2-4	few	TGTGCCAGCAGCGTAGGTCCGTCCTCCAAAAACATTCAGTACTTC	CASSVGPSSKNIQYF
.	TRBV20-1	TRBJ2-3	.	TGCAGTGCCGAGATTCTGGATACGCAGTATTTT	CSAEILDTQYF
TRBD1	TRBV30	TRBJ1-5	.	TGTGCCTGGAGTGGGGGGACAGGCACGGTTGGTCCCCAGCATTTT	CAWSGGTGTVGPQHF
TRBD2	TRBV7-7	TRBJ2-3	few	TGTGCTAGCAGCTTAGAACCGGGACTAGCGGGAGTGGGAAGATGGTATTTT	CASSLEPGLAGVGRWYF
TRBD2	TRBV5-1	TRBJ2-7	.	TGCGCCAGCAGCTTGGATAGCGGGAGCTCCTACGAGCAGTACTTC	CASSLDSGSSYEQYF
.	TRBV11-3	TRBJ1-4	once	TGTGCCAGCAGCTTAGATCTTCTCGGCAGAGCAACTAATGAAAAACTGTTTTTT	CASSLDLLGRATNEKLFF
.	TRBV7-9	TRBJ2-1	few	TGTGCCAGCAGCTCCAAGGGTAGGGGCGGAAGCTCCTACAATGAGCAGTTCTTC	CASSSKGRGGSSYNEQFF
.	TRBV29-1	TRBJ2-1	.	TGCAGCGTTAGCTTCCCTGGTTACAATGAGCAGTTCTTC	CSVSFPGYNEQFF